These 4 T cell receptor beta chains share one sample of origin, sequenced in a study of metastatic and nonmetastatic thyroid tumors. TCRdb re-clonotyped the PCR reads through MiXCR. The repertoire holds about 20,000 clones, with approximately 30% as singletons. No patient had received any treatment before thyroid surgery. Sequencing used tumor tissue. Receptors originate from a female donor with papillary thyroid cancer or a benign thyroid nodule (not recorded which). Some clones in this sample may be carry-over from other donors' samples.

CDR3 residues: CSASRSRRASFLETQYF. The CDR3 DNA reads as TGCAGTGCTAGTCGTAGCAGGAGGGCCTCGTTTCTAGAGACCCAGTACTTC. The V gene is TRBV20-1, the J gene TRBJ2-5, with a weak D call TRBD2 (6 bases). The CDR3 totals 17 residues. V was clipped by 3 bases and J by 4 bases, with 24 bases between them. Germline CDR1 is DFQATT and CDR2 is SNEGSKA (reference sequence).

The chain employs TRBV6-1 and TRBJ2-1; 9 bases are shared with TRBD1. Germline V gene data show CDR1 as MNHNS and CDR2 as SASEGT. The V gene end was trimmed by 4 bases and the J gene end by 9 bases; junction bases not matched to a gene: 4. The CDR3 covers 13 residues. CDR3: CASSADRGGEQFF. DNA for the CDR3: TGTGCCAGCAGTGCGGACAGGGGAGGTGAGCAGTTCTTC.

This clone has ten or more counts. The chain is built from TRBV28 and TRBJ1-2; the D is unclear. The CDR3 has 16 residues. Germline loops: CDR1 MDHEN, CDR2 SYDVKM. Trimming took 5 bases from V and 3 from J, leaving 19 bases between them. The CDR3 DNA reads as TGTGCCAGCAGTCTGACCGAGACTAGTGAAGACTATGGCTACACCTTC. Protein product: CASSLTETSEDYGYTF.

The chain carries TRBV20-1 and TRBJ1-2; TRBD1 agrees at 7 bases. V shed 3 bases, J shed 4 bases, and the junction held 5 bases outside the gene matches. This CDR3 has 13 residues. The germline gives CDR1 DFQATT, CDR2 SNEGSKA (reference sequence). CDR3 amino acids: CSARGAGGYGYTF. In DNA, the CDR3 is TGCAGTGCTAGGGGGGCAGGGGGCTATGGCTACACCTTC.